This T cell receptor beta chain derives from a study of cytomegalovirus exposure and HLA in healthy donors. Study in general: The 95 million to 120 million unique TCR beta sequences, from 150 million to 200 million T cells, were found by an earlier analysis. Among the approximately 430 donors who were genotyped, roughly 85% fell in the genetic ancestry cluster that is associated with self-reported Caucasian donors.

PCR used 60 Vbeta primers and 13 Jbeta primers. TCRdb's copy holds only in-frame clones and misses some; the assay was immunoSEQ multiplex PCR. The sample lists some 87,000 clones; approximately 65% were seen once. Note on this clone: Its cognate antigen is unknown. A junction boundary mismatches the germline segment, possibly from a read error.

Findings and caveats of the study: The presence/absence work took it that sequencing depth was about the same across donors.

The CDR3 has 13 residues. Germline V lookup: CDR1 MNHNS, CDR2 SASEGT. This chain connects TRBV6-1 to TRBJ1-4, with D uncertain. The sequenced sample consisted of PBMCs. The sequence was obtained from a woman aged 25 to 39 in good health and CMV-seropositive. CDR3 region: CASNEGILEKLFF. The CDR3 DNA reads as TGTGCCAGCAATGAAGGTATATTAGAAAAACTGTTTTTT.